These 30 T cell receptor beta chains originate from one sample sequenced in a study of cytomegalovirus exposure and HLA in healthy donors. A multiplex PCR was run with 60 Vbeta primers and 13 Jbeta primers. The method was immunoSEQ multiplex PCR; TCRdb's version includes in-frame clones alone and lacks a portion of them. The repertoire includes around 110,000 clones, over 8% of them detected once, and approximately 3% sits in the top ten. The specimen sequenced was PBMCs. All receptors derive from a man younger than 45 in good health and CMV-seronegative.

This clone was seen only a few times. The rearrangement joins TRBV27 to TRBJ2-1; 12 bases are shared with TRBD2. Germline-derived CDR1 and CDR2 are MNHEY and SMNVEV (reference sequence). This CDR3 is 13 amino acids long. The V and J ends lost 7 bases and 10 bases, in that order; junction bases with no gene match: 5. The chain's CDR3 is CASKALAGGEQFF. CDR3 nucleotide sequence: TGTGCCAGCAAAGCCCTAGCGGGAGGGGAGCAGTTCTTC.

V usage is TRBV19 and J usage is TRBJ2-1; 11 nucleotides line up with TRBD2. Trimming removed 6 bases from V and 4 bases from J; junction bases left unmatched: 8. Germline values: CDR1 LNHDA, CDR2 SQIVND (reference sequence). This CDR3 has 16 residues. The CDR3 bases are TGTGCCAGTAGCCTAGCGGGAGGAGGGTTGTACAATGAGCAGTTCTTC. It specifies CASSLAGGGLYNEQFF.

This sequence joins TRBV19 and TRBJ2-7; tentative D call: TRBD1 (7 bases). Trimming stripped 10 bases from V and 5 bases from J, with 18 bases between. The CDR3 is 13 residues long. Germline V gene sequence: CDR1 LNHDA, CDR2 SQIVND (reference sequence). The CDR3 DNA is TGTGCCACCGCAGGAGGGGGCAATAACGAGCAGTACTTC. This translates into CATAGGGNNEQYF.

The rearrangement links TRBV29-1 to TRBJ2-7; TRBD1 agrees at 8 bases. CDR1 is SQVTM and CDR2 is ANQGSEA in the germline V gene. CDR3 length: 12 residues. The CDR3 here is CRVLTDRGEQYF. The CDR3 bases are TGCAGGGTACTTACCGACAGGGGCGAGCAGTACTTC.

This clone was counted only a few times. This chain links TRBV6-6 with TRBJ1-5; 7 bases match TRBD1. Trimming cost V 6 bases and J 7 bases; bases outside gene matches: 15. Germline V gene lookup returns CDR1 MNHNY and CDR2 SVGAGI (reference sequence). The CDR3 spans 16 residues. CDR3 sequence: CASRKGGQPEGQPQHF. In DNA, the CDR3 is TGTGCCAGCAGAAAAGGGGGACAGCCAGAAGGGCAGCCCCAGCATTTT.

This clone showed up just a few times. V is TRBV14 and J is TRBJ2-7, with TRBD1 as a possible D gene (5 bases). The germline V gene encodes CDR1 SGHDN and CDR2 FVKESK. The CDR3 length is 13 residues. Trimming stripped 3 bases from V and 2 bases from J, with 8 bases between. The CDR3 nucleotides are TGTGCCAGCAGCCACGGCAGGGCCTACGAGCAGTACTTC. Its translation: CASSHGRAYEQYF.

This clone was counted between two and nine times. This chain links TRBV19 with TRBJ2-1; 13 nucleotides match TRBD2. V was clipped by 4 bases and J by 8 bases; unmatched bases: 5. Germline loops: CDR1 LNHDA, CDR2 SQIVND (reference sequence). The length of the CDR3 is 15 residues. CDR3 sequence reads: CASSRTSGSFDEQFF. The CDR3 DNA reads as TGTGCCAGTAGTAGGACTAGCGGGAGTTTCGATGAGCAGTTCTTC.

The V gene is TRBV10-3, the J gene TRBJ1-2; D remains ambiguous. The CDR3 covers 13 residues. V dropped 2 bases and J dropped 0 bases, with 4 bases sitting between them. Germline CDR1 and CDR2: ENHRY and SYGVKD. The CDR3 is CAISEDTNYGYTF. The CDR3 bases are TGTGCCATCAGTGAGGACACTAACTATGGCTACACCTTC.

The table lists this clone with a few counts. This chain connects TRBV19 to TRBJ1-4; D gene ambiguous. This CDR3 contains 16 residues. Germline CDR1 LNHDA, CDR2 SQIVND (reference sequence). V dropped 5 bases and J dropped 0 bases, with 13 bases sitting between them. The CDR3 loop is CASSPKRGSTNEKLFF. The CDR3 DNA is TGTGCCAGTAGTCCCAAGAGAGGCTCAACTAATGAAAAACTGTTTTTT.

The chain couples TRBV27 to TRBJ2-6, with D possibly matching TRBD1 (6 bases). Looked up from germline, CDR1 is MNHEY and CDR2 is SMNVEV (reference sequence). This CDR3 spans 17 amino acids. V lost 2 bases and J lost 0, with 11 bases in between. The CDR3 spells CASSLGDNYSGANVLTF. The CDR3 DNA reads as TGTGCCAGCAGTTTAGGGGACAACTACTCTGGGGCCAACGTCCTGACTTTC.

The chain carries TRBV28 and TRBJ2-1; 7 bases fit TRBD2. The V segment lost 5 bases and the J segment 5 bases; nucleotides outside the gene matches: 9. Looked up from germline, CDR1 is MDHEN and CDR2 is SYDVKM. The length of the CDR3 is 15 residues. DNA of the CDR3: TGTGCCAGCAGTCCCCGACTAGCAGAGGACAATGAGCAGTTCTTC. Translation: CASSPRLAEDNEQFF.

This clone was counted a few times. V and J are TRBV30 and TRBJ2-7; D unresolved. The V end lost 3 bases, the J end lost 0 bases, and 9 bases lay between the germline ends. The length of the CDR3 is 13 residues. Germline V lookup: CDR1 GTSNPN, CDR2 SVGIG (reference sequence). CDR3 region: CAWRTRSSYEQYF. CDR3 nucleotide sequence: TGTGCCTGGAGGACGAGGAGCTCCTACGAGCAGTACTTC. The variable domain in full, completed from reference TRBV30 and TRBJ2-7, reads SQTIHQWPATLVQPVGSPLSLECTVEGTSNPNLYWYRQAAGRGLQLLFYSVGIGQISSEVPQNLSASRPQDRQFILSSKKLLLSDSGFYLCAWRTRSSYEQYFGPGTRLTVT.

This clone was seen a handful of times. The chain is built from TRBV5-1 and TRBJ2-3; 8 bases match TRBD2. The junction had 11 bases not matched to a gene; V was cut back by 3 bases and J by 5 bases. CDR1 and CDR2 from the germline V gene are SGHRS and YFSETQ. The CDR3 has 16 amino acids. The DNA for the CDR3 is TGCGCCAGCAGCTCCCGCCGGGGGGGGCAGGGAGATACGCAGTATTTT. This encodes CASSSRRGGQGDTQYF.

This clone has only a few counts. The chain is built from TRBV25-1 and TRBJ1-2; 7 bases are shared with TRBD1. V shed 8 bases and J 6 bases; nucleotides not matched to a gene: 12. The CDR3 runs 14 residues. Per germline, CDR1 MGHDK and CDR2 SYGVNS. CDR3 nucleotides: TGTGCCAGCGGATTCCGGGACAGCGGCAATGGCTACACCTTC. It codes for CASGFRDSGNGYTF.

V is TRBV27 and J is TRBJ1-1; 7 bases map to TRBD1. CDR3 length equals 13 residues. The J segment lost 1 base and the V segment lost 5 bases, leaving 1 base of the junction unmatched. Germline CDR1 and CDR2: MNHEY and SMNVEV (reference sequence). The CDR3 DNA follows: TGTGCCAGCAGTCACAGGGGGAACACTGAAGCTTTCTTT. Translation gives CASSHRGNTEAFF.

The chain links TRBV6-1 to TRBJ1-2; D possibly corresponds to TRBD1 (6 bases). V lost 7 bases to trimming and J lost 0 bases, with 9 bases between them. This CDR3 comprises 13 residues. Germline CDR1 is MNHNS and CDR2 is SASEGT. CDR3: CASTGQTNYGYTF. Here the CDR3 DNA reads TGTGCCAGCACAGGACAGACTAACTATGGCTACACCTTC.

The chain combines TRBV11-3 with TRBJ1-3; D uncertain. Germline V gene sequence: CDR1 SGHNT, CDR2 YENEEA. Trimming left V 1 base short and J 0 bases short, with 10 bases between. This CDR3 is 16 amino acids long. CDR3 protein: CASSLAGSLSGNTIYF. The CDR3 coding sequence is TGTGCCAGCAGCTTAGCCGGGTCTCTCTCTGGAAACACCATATATTTT.

The chain uses TRBV18 and TRBJ2-1; TRBD1 matches 11 bases. The CDR3 runs 15 residues. Trimming removed 4 bases from V and 5 bases from J; junction bases left unmatched: 4. Germline-derived CDR1 and CDR2 are KGHSH and LQKENI. CDR3 in DNA: TGTGCCAGCTCACTCGGGACAGGGGGGAACAATGAGCAGTTCTTC. Residues: CASSLGTGGNNEQFF.

The chain uses TRBV6-1 and TRBJ2-2; possible D gene TRBD2, 5 bases. The CDR3 covers 15 residues. V was shortened by 5 bases and J by 2 bases, with 12 bases between the two germline ends. Germline V gene lookup returns CDR1 MNHNS and CDR2 SASEGT. The CDR3 nucleotides are TGTGCCAGCAGTCGTATTAGCGCAAACACCGGGGAGCTGTTTTTT. Encoded protein: CASSRISANTGELFF.

This clone has more than one count but fewer than ten. The rearrangement links TRBV5-1 to TRBJ1-2; the D gene is possibly TRBD1 (5 bases). The germline V gene encodes CDR1 SGHRS and CDR2 YFSETQ. This CDR3 has 16 residues. Trimming removed 0 bases at V and 8 bases at J, with 20 bases between. The CDR3 DNA reads as TGCGCCAGCAGCTTGGATCGTGTGGCAGGGTTTGAGGGCTACACCTTC. This sequence encodes CASSLDRVAGFEGYTF.

The V and J genes are TRBV7-8 and TRBJ2-1; 8 bases line up with TRBD2. The junction had 27 bases not matched to a gene; V was cut back by 5 bases and J by 9 bases. Germline V gene sequence: CDR1 SGHVS, CDR2 FQNEAQ. The CDR3 runs 20 residues. For the CDR3, the DNA is TGTGCCAGCAGCCCCCGATGGGAGCCGGATAGCGGGGCGATAGTGGGTGAGCAGTTCTTC. This translates into CASSPRWEPDSGAIVGEQFF.

This clone occurred a few times. The V gene is TRBV7-6, the J gene TRBJ2-1; 10 nucleotides agree with TRBD2. The length of the CDR3 is 15 residues. Trimming cost V 1 base and J 6 bases; bases outside gene matches: 3. Germline assignment: CDR1 SGHVS and CDR2 FNYEAQ. Here the CDR3 reads CASSLGAGGINEQFF. CDR3 nucleotides: TGTGCCAGCAGCTTAGGAGCGGGAGGGATCAATGAGCAGTTCTTC.

The CDR3 DNA follows: TGTGCCAGCACCCCGACAGGGAGGGAAAAACTGTTTTTT. It translates to CASTPTGREKLFF. The rearrangement uses TRBV6-5 and TRBJ1-4; 7 bases align to TRBD1. This CDR3 is built from 13 residues. Germline trimming cut 7 bases from V and 8 bases from J; bases unmatched to any gene: 7. The germline V gene has CDR1 MNHEY and CDR2 SVGAGI.

CDR3 sequence: CARQGPRNTEAFF. In DNA, the CDR3 is TGTGCCCGACAGGGACCAAGGAACACTGAAGCTTTCTTT. This rearrangement joins TRBV30 to TRBJ1-1, with TRBD1 matching 7 bases. Germline V lookup: CDR1 GTSNPN, CDR2 SVGIG (reference sequence). Germline trimming cut 8 bases from V and 1 base from J; bases unmatched to any gene: 7. The CDR3 is made up of 13 amino acids. Supplemented by reference TRBV30 and TRBJ1-1, the full variable domain reads SQTIHQWPATLVQPVGSPLSLECTVEGTSNPNLYWYRQAAGRGLQLLFYSVGIGQISSEVPQNLSASRPQDRQFILSSKKLLLSDSGFYLCARQGPRNTEAFFGQGTRLTVV.

The chain couples TRBV5-1 to TRBJ1-1; D possibly corresponds to TRBD1 (5 bases). CDR3 length: 16 residues. Trimming removed 0 bases from V and 1 base from J, with 13 bases in between. The germline CDR1 and CDR2 sequences are SGHRS and YFSETQ. The CDR3 protein is CASSLDGAAGNTEAFF. The CDR3 nucleotides read TGCGCCAGCAGCTTGGATGGGGCGGCAGGGAACACTGAAGCTTTCTTT.

This clone turned up a few times. The chain employs TRBV6-6 and TRBJ2-1; D ambiguous. V was pared by 5 bases and J by 3 bases, with 11 bases between. This CDR3 spans 14 amino acids. The germline CDR1 and CDR2 sequences are MNHNY and SVGAGI (reference sequence). The CDR3 region has the DNA TGTGCCAGCAGTCCCCATCTAGGCTACAATGAGCAGTTCTTC. Its translation is CASSPHLGYNEQFF.

DNA for the CDR3: TGTGCCAGCAGTTCCCTCGGACACGAGCAGTTCTTC. Its translation: CASSSLGHEQFF. The rearrangement uses TRBV6-6 and TRBJ2-1; D may be TRBD1 (5 bases). V was pared by 4 bases and J by 10 bases, with 11 bases between. The CDR3 runs 12 residues. Germline V gene sequence: CDR1 MNHNY, CDR2 SVGAGI (reference sequence).

The chain uses TRBV28 and TRBJ1-5; D is perhaps TRBD1 (6 bases). Germline V lookup: CDR1 MDHEN, CDR2 SYDVKM. This CDR3 comprises 17 residues. V was clipped by 6 bases and J by 1 base, with 19 bases between them. The CDR3 loop is CASRYGRGEISNQPQHF. The DNA of the CDR3 is TGTGCCAGCAGATATGGCAGGGGCGAAATAAGCAATCAGCCCCAGCATTTT.

In this sample, this clone turned up a few times. The rearrangement uses TRBV19 and TRBJ1-6, with TRBD1 as a possible D gene (6 bases). The CDR3 runs to 15 residues. The ends were cut back, 1 base at V and 10 bases at J, with 14 bases in the middle. CDR1 is LNHDA, CDR2 SQIVND, per germline (reference sequence). The CDR3 DNA reads as TGTGCCAGTAGTATAGGGGGACACCGCCAGTCACCCCTCCACTTT. It translates to CASSIGGHRQSPLHF.

This clone came up a few times. One junction end disagrees with the germline gene, perhaps due to a read error. The V and J genes are TRBV20-1 and TRBJ2-2, with TRBD1 as a possible D gene (6 bases). In germline, CDR1 is DFQATT, CDR2 SNEGSKA (reference sequence). The CDR3 is made up of 11 amino acids. This chain's CDR3 is CSAYRAGELFF. The CDR3, as DNA: TGCAGTGCTTACAGGGCCGGAGAGCTGTTTTTT.